This entry lists 18 T cell receptor beta chains sequenced from one sample in a study of blood T cells in healthy people across ages. Through a sample-barcoded 5' primer and a J-beta primer mix, a second PCR was run for roughly 7 to 11 cycles. TCRdb fed the 5' RACE reads into MiXCR, producing one record per CDR3 protein. The profile shows about 760,000 distinct CDR3 sequences, 56% of them singletons. Sequencing used blood. Receptor source: a man aged 35-49 years in good health.

The chain recombines TRBV29-1 with TRBJ2-1; 12 positions agree with TRBD1. The germline V gene has CDR1 SQVTM and CDR2 ANQGSEA. This CDR3 spans 14 amino acids. J lost 9 bases, V lost 6 bases, and 9 bases had no gene match. As DNA, the CDR3 is TGCAGCGTAATCCGGGACAGGGGGCTCGGTGAGCAGTTCTTC. Its protein is CSVIRDRGLGEQFF.

A few counts support this clonotype. V and J are TRBV21-1 and TRBJ2-7. TRBV21-1 is a pseudogene. This CDR3 has 13 amino acids. CDR3 sequence: CASSKDSAYEQYF. CDR3 in DNA: TGTGCCAGCAGCAAAGACAGTGCCTACGAGCAGTACTTC.

V gene TRBV12-3 or TRBV12-4 combines with J gene TRBJ2-5; D call uncertain. The length of the CDR3 is 13 residues. Trimming removed 4 bases from V and 2 bases from J, with 8 bases in between. CDR3 nucleotide sequence: TGTGCCAGCAGTTACTACAATCAAGAGACCCAGTACTTC. As protein: CASSYYNQETQYF.

This clonotype has at least ten counts. V is TRBV7-2 and J is TRBJ2-5, with unresolved D. The germline V gene has CDR1 SGHTA and CDR2 FQGNSA. The CDR3 spans 12 residues. The V end was cut by 5 bases, the J end by 5 bases, with 9 bases between. The chain's CDR3 is CASSPLQETQYF. In DNA, the CDR3 is TGTGCCAGCAGCCCTCTCCAGGAGACCCAGTACTTC.

V usage is TRBV7-2 and J usage is TRBJ1-2; 9 bases map to TRBD1. Germline V lookup: CDR1 SGHTA, CDR2 FQGNSA. The CDR3 has 16 residues. Trimming cost V 5 bases and J 0 bases; bases outside gene matches: 7. The DNA of the CDR3 is TGTGCCAGCAGCATACAGGGGGCATCGGCTAACTATGGCTACACCTTC. Translating it yields CASSIQGASANYGYTF.

There are a few counts of this clonotype. The chain joins TRBV5-1 to TRBJ2-7; 7 bases are shared with TRBD1. This CDR3 is built from 16 residues. Unmatched junction bases numbered 14, after V lost 5 bases and J lost 3 bases. In germline, CDR1 is SGHRS, CDR2 YFSETQ. In DNA form, the CDR3 reads TGCGCCAGCAGTTTCGCTTCGGGACAGCCCCTCTACGAGCAGTACTTC. Translating it yields CASSFASGQPLYEQYF. The variable domain in full, with the rest retrieved from reference TRBV5-1 and TRBJ2-7, is KAGVTQTPRYLIKTRGQQVTLSCSPISGHRSVSWYQQTPGQGLQFLFEYFSETQRNKGNFPGRFSGRQFSNSRSEMNVSTLELGDSALYLCASSFASGQPLYEQYFGPGTRLTVT.

This clonotype was detected once. The rearrangement uses TRBV3-1 and TRBJ2-7; 7 bases align to TRBD2. The germline V gene has CDR1 LGHDT and CDR2 YNNKEL (reference sequence). The V and J ends lost 1 base and 10 bases, in that order; junction bases with no gene match: 10. The length of the CDR3 is 14 residues. The chain's CDR3 is CASSQVTSGAIQYF. The CDR3 nucleotides read TGTGCCAGCAGCCAAGTCACCAGCGGGGCAATTCAGTACTTC.

The chain joins TRBV7-2 to TRBJ1-4; unclear D gene. Germline CDR1 SGHTA, CDR2 FQGNSA. V lost 4 bases and J 8 bases, leaving 17 bases between the germline ends. This CDR3 spans 15 amino acids. This CDR3 is CASSSELKSMEKLFF. The DNA for the CDR3 is TGTGCCAGCAGCTCAGAGTTGAAGAGTATGGAAAAACTGTTTTTT.

The genes are TRBV20-1 and TRBJ2-1; the match to TRBD2 covers 9 bases. The CDR3 runs 14 residues. V lost 3 bases, J lost 10 bases, and 10 bases stayed unmatched. Germline V gives CDR1 DFQATT, CDR2 SNEGSKA (reference sequence). Here the CDR3 DNA reads TGCAGTGCTAGTCCCGCGGGAGGGCCGGGGGAGCAGTTCTTC. Its protein is CSASPAGGPGEQFF.

The chain links TRBV12-3 or TRBV12-4 to TRBJ1-2; no reliable D call. This CDR3 has 14 residues. Trimming left V 5 bases short and J 7 bases short, with 17 bases between. The CDR3, as DNA: TGTGCCAGCAGTCCCGCGTTTGTTCCGGGTGGCTACACCTTC. Translation gives CASSPAFVPGGYTF.

This chain uses TRBV7-2 with TRBJ2-6; D unresolved. The CDR3 consists of 17 residues. CDR1 is SGHTA, CDR2 FQGNSA, per germline. The V end lost 2 bases, the J end lost 1 base, and 12 bases lay between the germline ends. The chain's CDR3 is CASSLIGLRSGANVLTF. In DNA, the CDR3 is TGTGCCAGCAGCTTAATCGGGCTCAGATCTGGGGCCAACGTCCTGACTTTC.

The chain is built from TRBV20-1 and TRBJ1-1; 9 nucleotides align to TRBD1. V trimming: 3 bases; J trimming: 5 bases; junction bases outside the gene matches: 7. The CDR3 is 14 residues long. Germline loops: CDR1 DFQATT, CDR2 SNEGSKA (reference sequence). The CDR3 sequence: CSARGTGLVTEAFF. In DNA, the CDR3 is TGCAGTGCTAGGGGGACAGGGCTCGTGACTGAAGCTTTCTTT.

This chain connects TRBV12-3 or TRBV12-4 to TRBJ2-3, with 7 bases fitting TRBD1. The CDR3 spans 16 residues. The junction had 8 bases not matched to a gene; V was cut back by 5 bases and J by 0 bases. DNA for the CDR3: TGTGCCAGCAGTCCAAGGGACAGACCTAGCACAGATACGCAGTATTTT. It specifies CASSPRDRPSTDTQYF.

The V and J genes are TRBV27 and TRBJ2-7; 10 nucleotides match TRBD2. Germline CDR1 and CDR2: MNHEY and SMNVEV (reference sequence). Trimming cost V 3 bases and J 7 bases; bases outside gene matches: 12. The CDR3 length is 16 residues. The CDR3 sequence is CASSFRLAGSPEEQYF. CDR3 DNA: TGTGCCAGCAGTTTCAGACTAGCGGGTTCTCCTGAGGAGCAGTACTTC.

This clonotype was recorded many times. The chain combines TRBV7-8 with TRBJ1-4, with 7 bases fitting TRBD1. The CDR3 spans 19 residues. Germline CDR1 SGHVS, CDR2 FQNEAQ. After removal of 3 bases from V and 0 bases from J, the junction contained 13 bases not matched to a gene. The CDR3 sequence: CASSFSGQLSRPTNEKLFF. In nucleotides, the CDR3 is TGTGCCAGCAGCTTTTCGGGACAGCTCTCCCGGCCAACTAATGAAAAACTGTTTTTT.

The J gene is TRBJ1-5, the V gene TRBV7-2; TRBD1 aligns across 12 bases. Germline V gene data show CDR1 as SGHTA and CDR2 as FQGNSA. CDR3 length: 19 amino acids. V lost 3 bases to trimming and J lost 0 bases; unmatched junction nucleotides: 9. CDR3 loop: CASSLAGTGGPYSNQPQHF. DNA for the CDR3: TGTGCCAGCAGCTTGGCCGGGACAGGGGGCCCCTATAGCAATCAGCCCCAGCATTTT.

The rearrangement uses TRBV6-6 and TRBJ2-5, with D perhaps matching TRBD1 or TRBD2 (6 bases each). The CDR3 is 15 amino acids. Trimming took 0 bases from V and 4 from J, leaving 12 bases between them. CDR1 and CDR2 from the germline V gene are MNHNY and SVGAGI (reference sequence). The CDR3 is CASSYSGGGGETQYF. CDR3 nucleotides: TGTGCCAGCAGTTACTCCGGAGGGGGAGGAGAGACCCAGTACTTC.

This rearrangement joins TRBV6-1 to TRBJ2-1; 9 bases map to TRBD1. V gave up 4 bases and J gave up 8 bases; unmatched junction bases: 9. Germline CDR1 and CDR2: MNHNS and SASEGT. CDR3 length: 15 residues. CDR3 sequence reads: CASSAGTGLVDEQFF. DNA of the CDR3: TGTGCCAGCAGTGCCGGGACAGGGCTTGTCGATGAGCAGTTCTTC.